This T cell receptor beta chain comes out of a study of cytomegalovirus exposure and HLA in healthy donors. Study summary: An earlier analysis identified some 110 million unique TCR beta sequences in approximately 190 million T cells. Study observations and caveats: For TCR beta chains, V- and J-gene trimming was later linked to a missense DCLRE1C variant.

Germline loops: CDR1 LNHNV, CDR2 YYDKDF (reference sequence). The germline V and J ends were trimmed by 3 bases and 2 bases, with 20 bases remaining between them. The CDR3 totals 18 residues. With regard to this clone: Its antigen remains unknown.

Both 60 Vbeta primers and 13 Jbeta primers went into the PCR. Repertoires were generated with immunoSEQ multiplex PCR, while TCRdb's copy carries only in-frame clones and drops some. The table has around 200,000 clones, just under 70% seen once. Sequencing used PBMCs. This rearrangement joins TRBV15 to TRBJ1-5, with a tentative D call TRBD1 (6 bases). The sequence was obtained from a man between 35 and 55 years old in good health and CMV-seropositive. Written as DNA, the CDR3 is TGTGCCACCAGCAGGTGGGGTGGGGGGGGCCGGGGCAATCAGCCCCAGCATTTT. Its translation: CATSRWGGGGRGNQPQHF.